Each of the 9 T cell receptor beta chains below was sequenced from the same sample in a study of vaccination effects on CD4 cells after COVID-19. The protocol was immunoSEQ multiplex PCR, while the TCRdb copy is restricted to in-frame clones and leaves out a portion. The data show around 25,000 clones, under 75% seen once. For these receptors, no antigen is known. Sequencing in the ViraFEST assay came after antigen-specific CD4+ T cells had been expanded with viral peptide pools, which were used to stimulate PBMC. After less than 11 days in culture, the CD4+ T cells were isolated. Documented for the person is a PCR-confirmed SARS-CoV-2 infection occurring between March and December 2020. This sample comprised CD4+ T cells from PBMCs cultured with SARS-CoV-2 spike peptides, obtained before COVID-19 vaccination. The receptor source for this set is a human donor who had a prior SARS-CoV-2 infection.

The chain combines TRBV12-3 or TRBV12-4 with TRBJ2-5; TRBD2 matches at 8 bases. This CDR3 has 13 residues. The ends lost 6 bases at V and 3 bases at J; junction bases unmatched: 3. The CDR3 sequence is CASSSGGEETQYF. DNA of the CDR3: TGTGCCAGCAGCTCCGGGGGGGAAGAGACCCAGTACTTC.

The chain uses TRBV5-1 and TRBJ2-7, with D perhaps TRBD1 (5 bases). This CDR3 is 13 amino acids long. Germline V gene data show CDR1 as SGHRS and CDR2 as YFSETQ. Trimming cost V 3 bases and J 0 bases, with 7 bases left between them. The CDR3 sequence: CASSSGSSYEQYF. CDR3 DNA: TGCGCCAGCAGCTCAGGGTCCTCCTACGAGCAGTACTTC. The whole variable domain, filled in from reference TRBV5-1 and TRBJ2-7, reads KAGVTQTPRYLIKTRGQQVTLSCSPISGHRSVSWYQQTPGQGLQFLFEYFSETQRNKGNFPGRFSGRQFSNSRSEMNVSTLELGDSALYLCASSSGSSYEQYFGPGTRLTVT.

This clone has a handful of counts. The V gene is TRBV7-2, the J gene TRBJ2-2, with unresolved D. The CDR3 consists of 14 residues. Trimming shortened V by 1 base and J by 6 bases, and 9 bases separated the two germline ends. Germline CDR1 and CDR2: SGHTA and FQGNSA. The CDR3 nucleotides read TGTGCCAGCAGCTTAGTGGTAGATGCCGGGGAGCTGTTTTTT. Translating gives CASSLVVDAGELFF. Variable domain in full (rest from reference TRBV7-2 and TRBJ2-2): GAGVSQSPSNKVTEKGKDVELRCDPISGHTALYWYRQSLGQGLEFLIYFQGNSAPDKSGLPSDRFSAERTGGSVSTLTIQRTQQEDSAVYLCASSLVVDAGELFFGEGSRLTVL.

The chain carries TRBV7-9 and TRBJ2-7; 9 bases agree with TRBD1. CDR1 and CDR2 (germline): SEHNR, FQNEAQ (reference sequence). The CDR3 sequence is 14 residues long. With V trimmed by 1 base and J by 7 bases, 5 bases remained unmatched. Here the CDR3 DNA reads TGTGCCAGCAGCTTAGGGGACAGGGTGGTTGAGCAGTACTTC. Translated, it gives CASSLGDRVVEQYF.

The rearrangement links TRBV4-2 to TRBJ2-1; possibly TRBD2 for D (6 bases). Germline V gene lookup returns CDR1 LGHNA and CDR2 YNFKEQ. Deletions cut 1 base from V and 1 base from J, with 11 bases between. This CDR3 is 16 amino acids long. CDR3 coding DNA: TGTGCCAGCAGCCAAGGACTAGGAGATTCCTACAATGAGCAGTTCTTC. Translating gives CASSQGLGDSYNEQFF.

This clone was seen just once. V is TRBV7-2 and J is TRBJ2-3; D call uncertain. CDR1 is SGHTA, CDR2 FQGNSA, per germline. V lost 0 bases to trimming and J lost 2 bases, with 6 bases between them. The CDR3 has 14 amino acids. The CDR3, as DNA: TGTGCCAGCAGCTTAGCCGGGTTCACAGATACGCAGTATTTT. Translating it yields CASSLAGFTDTQYF.

The rearrangement joins TRBV23-1 to TRBJ1-1; D possibly corresponds to TRBD1 (6 bases). TRBV23-1 is annotated as an ORF whose role is uncertain. This CDR3 is built from 18 residues. Trimming cost V 3 bases and J 7 bases, with 27 bases left between them. CDR3 residues: CASSHYPETGRLGYEAFF. CDR3 nucleotides: TGCGCCAGCAGTCACTACCCAGAGACAGGTCGATTAGGCTATGAAGCTTTCTTT.

V is TRBV7-2 and J is TRBJ1-3; 10 bases line up with TRBD1. Trimming at V came to 3 bases and at J to 3 bases, leaving 8 bases not matched to a gene. CDR1 is SGHTA, CDR2 FQGNSA, per germline. The CDR3 has 17 residues. The DNA for the CDR3 is TGTGCCAGCAGCTTCTCCTTTGGACAGGGGGTTGGAAACACCATATATTTT. This encodes CASSFSFGQGVGNTIYF.

The gene calls are TRBV7-3 and TRBJ2-1; 7 bases map to TRBD2. This CDR3 is built from 13 residues. The ends lost 4 bases at V and 5 bases at J; junction bases unmatched: 2. Germline CDR1 and CDR2: SGHTA and FQGTGA. For the CDR3, the DNA is TGTGCCAGCAGCTCGGGACTAAACAATGAGCAGTTCTTC. Translation: CASSSGLNNEQFF.